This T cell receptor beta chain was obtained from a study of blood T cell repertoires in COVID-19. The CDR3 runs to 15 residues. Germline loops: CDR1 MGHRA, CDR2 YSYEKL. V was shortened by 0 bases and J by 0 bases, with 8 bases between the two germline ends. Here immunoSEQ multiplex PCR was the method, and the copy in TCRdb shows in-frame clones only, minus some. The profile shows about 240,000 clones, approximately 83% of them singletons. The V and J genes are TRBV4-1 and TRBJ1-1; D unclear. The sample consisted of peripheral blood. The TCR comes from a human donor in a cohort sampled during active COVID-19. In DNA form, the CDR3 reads TGCGCCAGCAGCCAAGATGGCGGGATGAACACTGAAGCTTTCTTT. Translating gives CASSQDGGMNTEAFF.